The rows below give T cell receptor beta chains drawn from one sample of a study of T cell changes during pregnancy in multiple sclerosis. Assay used: immunoSEQ multiplex PCR; TCRdb lists only in-frame clones, some missing. Of about 38,000 clones listed, just over 90% are singletons. Sequencing used CD4+ T cells from peripheral blood mononuclear cells, obtained in the third trimester of pregnancy. The receptor set was obtained from a female donor in good health, enrolled as a control in a pregnancy study. Each CDR3 is given with its conserved first and last residue. Not every row has a clone size; where given, it reads once, few, many or a size class.

CDR3: CSAGTAYEQYF
J: TRBJ2-7
V: TRBV20-1
size: .

CDR3: CASSVAASGGREQYF
J: TRBJ2-7
V: TRBV9
size: .

CDR3: CASSLVAMGEQYF
J: TRBJ2-7
V: TRBV7-9
size: .

CDR3: CASSLAGRVGTLHF
J: TRBJ1-6
V: TRBV13
size: .

CDR3: CSVGQGNNSPLHF
J: TRBJ1-6
V: TRBV29-1
size: .

CDR3: CASSFTRFHNEQFF
J: TRBJ2-1
V: TRBV7-8
size: .

CDR3: CASSYGIGQSSYEQYF
J: TRBJ2-7
V: TRBV6-5
size: .

CDR3: CAWSVGGVGEKLFF
J: TRBJ1-4
V: TRBV30
size: once

CDR3: CASSSWAGRSMNTEAFF
J: TRBJ1-1
V: TRBV7-9
size: .

CDR3: CASSRQGFGDEQFF
J: TRBJ2-1
V: TRBV7-7
size: .

CDR3: CASSLEPQGFNGYTF
J: TRBJ1-2
V: TRBV7-2
size: .

CDR3: CSVEGTSYEQYF
J: TRBJ2-7
V: TRBV29-1
size: .

CDR3: CASSFSGRAFNEQYF
J: TRBJ2-7
V: TRBV7-2
size: .

CDR3: CASSYGTRVRDEQFF
J: TRBJ2-1
V: TRBV6-5
size: .

CDR3: CASSQGYRGRTEAFF
J: TRBJ1-1
V: TRBV4-1
size: .

CDR3: CARRYTGQVREAFF
J: TRBJ1-1
V: TRBV2
size: .

CDR3: CAISAGEGYTF
J: TRBJ1-2
V: TRBV10-3
size: .

CDR3: CASSPRQGANGYTF
J: TRBJ1-2
V: TRBV18
size: .

CDR3: CASSMGPGGRTDTQYF
J: TRBJ2-3
V: TRBV19
size: .

CDR3: CASTIGPGGVYGYTF
J: TRBJ1-2
V: TRBV19
size: .

CDR3: CASSTGQNYGYTF
J: TRBJ1-2
V: TRBV5-1
size: .

CDR3: CASSPGRQGTGEQYF
J: TRBJ2-7
V: TRBV18
size: once

CDR3: CASSPTSGNEQFF
J: TRBJ2-1
V: TRBV6-5
size: .

CDR3: CATAWGGSGEQYF
J: TRBJ2-7
V: TRBV15
size: .

CDR3: CASRESGTSGRETQYF
J: TRBJ2-5
V: TRBV2
size: .

CDR3: CASHREVNQPQHF
J: TRBJ1-5
V: TRBV6-1
size: .

CDR3: CASSKTGGTVEAFF
J: TRBJ1-1
V: TRBV19
size: .

CDR3: CASSFSSAGGSYNEQFF
J: TRBJ2-1
V: TRBV28
size: once

CDR3: CASSLTVWELFF
J: TRBJ2-2
V: TRBV7-9
size: .

CDR3: CASSLTTYEQYF
J: TRBJ2-7
V: TRBV28
size: .

CDR3: CASNFGGRTDTQYF
J: TRBJ2-3
V: TRBV11-1
size: .

CDR3: CASSERQGALQGTQYF
J: TRBJ2-5
V: TRBV27
size: .

CDR3: CASSLAAQETQYF
J: TRBJ2-5
V: TRBV7-2
size: .

CDR3: CASSLNLEGGYTF
J: TRBJ1-2
V: TRBV7-3
size: .

CDR3: CASSTRQGRTGTEAFF
J: TRBJ1-1
V: TRBV18
size: .

CDR3: CASSFTGAGELFF
J: TRBJ2-2
V: TRBV7-3
size: .

CDR3: CASREAGANVLTF
J: TRBJ2-6
V: TRBV7-8
size: .

CDR3: CAWSTLPRLDSPLHF
J: TRBJ1-6
V: TRBV30
size: .

CDR3: CSVVGTSGYEQYF
J: TRBJ2-7
V: TRBV29-1
size: few

CDR3: CASSQMTGNTIYF
J: TRBJ1-3
V: TRBV5-4
size: .

CDR3: CASSVDRGGTDTQYF
J: TRBJ2-3
V: TRBV6-1
size: .

CDR3: CSAGGQASEQYF
J: TRBJ2-7
V: TRBV29-1
size: .

CDR3: CSARAGGGYTF
J: TRBJ1-2
V: TRBV20-1
size: .

CDR3: CASSEVVPTGPQHF
J: TRBJ1-5
V: TRBV2
size: few

CDR3: CASNALAGSGANVLTF
J: TRBJ2-6
V: TRBV19
size: .

CDR3: CASSFPTSGTPGEQFF
J: TRBJ2-1
V: TRBV6-6
size: .